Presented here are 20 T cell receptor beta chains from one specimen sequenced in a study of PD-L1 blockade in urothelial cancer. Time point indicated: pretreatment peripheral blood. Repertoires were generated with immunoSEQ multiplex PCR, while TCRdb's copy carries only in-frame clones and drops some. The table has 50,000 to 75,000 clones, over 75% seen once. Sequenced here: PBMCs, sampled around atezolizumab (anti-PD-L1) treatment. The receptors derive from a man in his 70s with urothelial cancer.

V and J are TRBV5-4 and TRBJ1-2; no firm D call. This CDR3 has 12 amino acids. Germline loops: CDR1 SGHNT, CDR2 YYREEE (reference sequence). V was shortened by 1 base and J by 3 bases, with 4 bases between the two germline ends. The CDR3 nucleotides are TGTGCCAGCAGCTTGCCGGACTATGGCTACACCTTC. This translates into CASSLPDYGYTF.

CDR3 bases: TGTGCCAGCAGCAACGCGGGGGGGACTAGCGTAGGTGAGCAGTTCTTC. It translates to CASSNAGGTSVGEQFF. The chain recombines TRBV11-3 with TRBJ2-1, with 10 nucleotides matching TRBD2. The CDR3 runs 16 residues. J lost 9 bases, V lost 5 bases, and 13 bases had no gene match. Germline assignment: CDR1 SGHNT and CDR2 YENEEA.

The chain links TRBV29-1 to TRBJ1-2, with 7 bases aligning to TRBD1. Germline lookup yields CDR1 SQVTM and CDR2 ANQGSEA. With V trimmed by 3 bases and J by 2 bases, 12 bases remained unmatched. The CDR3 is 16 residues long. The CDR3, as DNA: TGCAGCGTTGACATACAGGGGCGCTTCTCCAACTATGGCTACACCTTC. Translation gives CSVDIQGRFSNYGYTF. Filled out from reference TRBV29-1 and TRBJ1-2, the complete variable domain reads SAVISQKPSRDICQRGTSLTIQCQVDSQVTMMFWYRQQPGQSLTLIATANQGSEATYESGFVIDKFPISRPNLTFSTLTVSNMSPEDSSIYLCSVDIQGRFSNYGYTFGSGTRLTVV.

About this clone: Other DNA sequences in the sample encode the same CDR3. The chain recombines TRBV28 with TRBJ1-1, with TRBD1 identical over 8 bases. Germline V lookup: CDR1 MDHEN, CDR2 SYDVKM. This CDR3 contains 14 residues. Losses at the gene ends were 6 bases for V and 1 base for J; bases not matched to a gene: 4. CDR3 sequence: CASSSGTGNTEAFF. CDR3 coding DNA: TGTGCCAGCAGCTCCGGGACAGGGAACACTGAAGCTTTCTTT.

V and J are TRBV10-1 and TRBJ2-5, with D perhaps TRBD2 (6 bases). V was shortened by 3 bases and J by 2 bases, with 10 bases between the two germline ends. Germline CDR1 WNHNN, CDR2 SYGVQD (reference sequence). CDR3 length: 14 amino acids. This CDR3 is CASSESGDQETQYF. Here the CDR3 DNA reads TGCGCCAGCAGTGAATCGGGGGATCAAGAGACCCAGTACTTC.

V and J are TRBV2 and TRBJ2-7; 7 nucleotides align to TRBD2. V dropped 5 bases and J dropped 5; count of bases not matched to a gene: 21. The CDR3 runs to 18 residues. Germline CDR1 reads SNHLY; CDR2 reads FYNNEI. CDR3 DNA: TGTGCCAGCAGTCTAAGTGTGTATTCGGGAGGCCATCTTAACGAGCAGTACTTC. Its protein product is CASSLSVYSGGHLNEQYF.

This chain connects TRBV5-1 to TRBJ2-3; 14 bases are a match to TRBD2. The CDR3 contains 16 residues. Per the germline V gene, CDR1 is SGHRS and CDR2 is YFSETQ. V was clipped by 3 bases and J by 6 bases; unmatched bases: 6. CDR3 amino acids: CASSSQTSGRGDTQYF. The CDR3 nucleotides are TGCGCCAGCAGCTCCCAGACTAGCGGGAGGGGTGATACGCAGTATTTT.

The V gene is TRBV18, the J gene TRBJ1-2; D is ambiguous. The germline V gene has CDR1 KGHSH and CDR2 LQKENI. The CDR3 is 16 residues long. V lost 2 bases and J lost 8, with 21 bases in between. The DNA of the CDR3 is TGTGCCAGCTCACCAGGGCATACTTCCAGGAACGACGGCTACACCTTC. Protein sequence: CASSPGHTSRNDGYTF.

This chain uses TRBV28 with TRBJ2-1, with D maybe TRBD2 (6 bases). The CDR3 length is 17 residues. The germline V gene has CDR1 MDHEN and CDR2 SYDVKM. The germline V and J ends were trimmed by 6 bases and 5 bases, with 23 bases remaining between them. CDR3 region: CASSISPPLARNNEQFF. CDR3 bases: TGTGCCAGCAGCATATCCCCCCCCCTAGCGAGGAACAATGAGCAGTTCTTC.

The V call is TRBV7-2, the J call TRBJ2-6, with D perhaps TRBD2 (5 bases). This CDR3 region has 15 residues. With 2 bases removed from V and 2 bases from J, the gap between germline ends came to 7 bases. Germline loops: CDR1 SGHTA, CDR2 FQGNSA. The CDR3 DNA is TGTGCCAGCAGCTTACGGGAAGCTGGGGCCAACGTCCTGACTTTC. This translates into CASSLREAGANVLTF.

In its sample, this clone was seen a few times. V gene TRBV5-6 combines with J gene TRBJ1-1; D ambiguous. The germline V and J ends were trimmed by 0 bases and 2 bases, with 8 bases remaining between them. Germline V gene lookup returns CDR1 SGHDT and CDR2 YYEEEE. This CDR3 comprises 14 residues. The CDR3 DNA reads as TGTGCCAGCAGCTTGGCCCTATTCAACACTGAAGCTTTCTTT. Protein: CASSLALFNTEAFF. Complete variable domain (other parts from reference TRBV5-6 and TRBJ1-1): DAGVTQSPTHLIKTRGQQVTLRCSPKSGHDTVSWYQQALGQGPQFIFQYYEEEERQRGNFPDRFSGHQFPNYSSELNVNALLLGDSALYLCASSLALFNTEAFFGQGTRLTVV.

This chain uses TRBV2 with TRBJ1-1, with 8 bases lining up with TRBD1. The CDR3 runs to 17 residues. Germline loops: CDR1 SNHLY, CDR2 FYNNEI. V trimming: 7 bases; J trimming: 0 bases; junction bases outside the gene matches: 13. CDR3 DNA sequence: TGTGCCAGCATATACTTGCGGACAGGGCAGGTGAACACTGAAGCTTTCTTT. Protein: CASIYLRTGQVNTEAFF.

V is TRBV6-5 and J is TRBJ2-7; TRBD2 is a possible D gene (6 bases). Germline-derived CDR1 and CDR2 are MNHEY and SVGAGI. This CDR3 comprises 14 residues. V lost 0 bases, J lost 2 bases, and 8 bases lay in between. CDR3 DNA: TGTGCCAGCAGTTACTCGAGGACTACCTACGAGCAGTACTTC. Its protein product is CASSYSRTTYEQYF.

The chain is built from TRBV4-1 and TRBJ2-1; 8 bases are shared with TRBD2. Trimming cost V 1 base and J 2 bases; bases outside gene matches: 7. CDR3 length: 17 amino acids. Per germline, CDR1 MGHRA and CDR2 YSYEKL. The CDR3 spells CASSQVKAGVAYNEQFF. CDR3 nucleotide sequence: TGCGCCAGCAGCCAAGTAAAAGCGGGAGTTGCCTACAATGAGCAGTTCTTC.

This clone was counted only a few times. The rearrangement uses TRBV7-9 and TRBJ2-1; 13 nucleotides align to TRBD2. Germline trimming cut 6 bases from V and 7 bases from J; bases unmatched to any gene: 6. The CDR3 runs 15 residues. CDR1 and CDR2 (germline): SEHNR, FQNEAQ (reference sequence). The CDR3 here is CASSQTSGRFNEQFF. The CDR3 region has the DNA TGTGCCAGCAGTCAGACTAGCGGGAGGTTTAATGAGCAGTTCTTC.

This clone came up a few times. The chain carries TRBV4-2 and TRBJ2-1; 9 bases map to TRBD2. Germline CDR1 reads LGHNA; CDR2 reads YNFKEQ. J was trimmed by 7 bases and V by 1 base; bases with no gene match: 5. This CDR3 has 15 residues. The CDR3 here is CASSQGAGGGNEQFF. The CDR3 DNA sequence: TGTGCCAGCAGCCAAGGAGCGGGAGGAGGGAATGAGCAGTTCTTC.

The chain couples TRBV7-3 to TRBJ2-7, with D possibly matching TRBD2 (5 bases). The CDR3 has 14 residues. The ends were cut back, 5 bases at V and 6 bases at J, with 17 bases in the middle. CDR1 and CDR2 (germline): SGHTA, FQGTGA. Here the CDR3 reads CASSPEVASGEQYF. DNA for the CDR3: TGTGCCAGCAGCCCGGAGGTAGCTTCTGGCGAGCAGTACTTC.

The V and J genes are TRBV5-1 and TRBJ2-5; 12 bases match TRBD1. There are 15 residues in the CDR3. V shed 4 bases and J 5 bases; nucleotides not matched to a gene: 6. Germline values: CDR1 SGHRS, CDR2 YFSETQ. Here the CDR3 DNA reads TGCGCCAGCAGCACCGGGACAGGGGGCGGGGAGACCCAGTACTTC. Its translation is CASSTGTGGGETQYF.

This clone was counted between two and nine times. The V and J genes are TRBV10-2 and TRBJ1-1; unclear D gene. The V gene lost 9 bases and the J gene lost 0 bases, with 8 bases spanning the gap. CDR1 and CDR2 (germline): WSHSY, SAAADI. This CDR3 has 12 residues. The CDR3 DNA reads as TGCGCCAGTTACAGTCTGAACACTGAAGCTTTCTTT. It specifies CASYSLNTEAFF.

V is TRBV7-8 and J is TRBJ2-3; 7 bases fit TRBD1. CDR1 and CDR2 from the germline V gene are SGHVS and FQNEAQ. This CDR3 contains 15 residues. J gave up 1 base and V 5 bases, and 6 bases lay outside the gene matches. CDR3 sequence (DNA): TGTGCCAGCAGCCACGAGGGGGCCGGCACAGATACGCAGTATTTT. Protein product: CASSHEGAGTDTQYF.